Listed below are T cell receptor beta chains from one sample, sequenced in a study of technical replicates of blood from a few donors. The repertoire was sequenced with immunoSEQ multiplex PCR; TCRdb's copy has only in-frame clones and lacks some. The profile shows some 64,000 clones, about 97% of them singletons. The sequenced sample consisted of T cells isolated from PBMCs. The receptors shown here come from a human donor in good health. The CDR3 runs from the conserved cysteine through the conserved F or W. A D gene is named only where the DNA matches it firmly. Expanded clones get a size class; other rows say once, few or many, or leave the size out.

size	V	J	D	CDR3	DNA
NA	TRBV5-4	TRBJ2-7	NA	CASSFSRDGEQYF	TGTGCCAGCAGCTTTTCCAGGGATGGCGAGCAGTACTTC
NA	TRBV2	TRBJ2-1	NA	CASSGPGDNEQFF	TGTGCCAGCAGTGGACCCGGGGACAATGAGCAGTTCTTC
NA	TRBV7-8	TRBJ2-2	TRBD1	CASSFRTGSVTGELFF	TGTGCCAGCAGCTTCAGGACAGGGAGTGTAACCGGGGAGCTGTTTTTT
NA	TRBV9	TRBJ1-3	NA	CASSVAGGISGNTIYF	TGTGCCAGCAGCGTAGCTGGCGGGATTTCTGGAAACACCATATATTTT
NA	TRBV2	TRBJ1-5	NA	CASRDNRVWAQHF	TGTGCCAGCAGAGACAACAGGGTGTGGGCCCAGCATTTT
NA	TRBV27	TRBJ1-2	TRBD1	CASSQETGVYGYTF	TGTGCCAGCAGTCAAGAGACAGGGGTCTATGGCTACACCTTC
once	TRBV11-3	TRBJ2-2	NA	CASSSTRGSGELFF	TGTGCCAGCAGCTCGACCCGGGGGTCCGGGGAGCTGTTTTTT
NA	TRBV7-8	TRBJ2-3	NA	CASSRQGLRSTDTQYF	TGTGCCAGCAGCCGGCAGGGCCTCAGAAGCACAGATACGCAGTATTTT
NA	TRBV12-2	TRBJ2-7	NA	CASRLKGIRDRGAYEQYF	TGTGCAAGTCGCTTAAAGGGAATCCGGGACAGGGGTGCCTACGAGCAGTACTTC
once	TRBV4-1	TRBJ1-1	NA	CASTHFRGGTEAFF	TGCGCCAGCACCCACTTTAGGGGGGGTACTGAAGCTTTCTTT
once	TRBV30	TRBJ2-7	NA	CAWSPGVGEYYEQYF	TGTGCCTGGAGCCCAGGGGTCGGGGAATACTACGAGCAGTACTTC
NA	TRBV7-9	TRBJ1-1	NA	CASTRWVARGETEAFF	TGTGCCAGCACCCGCTGGGTGGCGCGGGGTGAGACTGAAGCTTTCTTT
NA	TRBV19	TRBJ2-2	TRBD1	CASSILAAGTGSRGELFF	TGTGCCAGTAGTATTTTGGCGGCCGGGACAGGGTCCAGGGGGGAGCTGTTTTTT
NA	TRBV15	TRBJ2-2	NA	CATSRDRAGVRTGELFF	TGTGCCACCAGCAGAGATCGGGCAGGGGTCAGAACCGGGGAGCTGTTTTTT
NA	TRBV7-9	TRBJ2-2	TRBD2	CASSLISGKRTGELFF	TGTGCCAGCAGCCTCATTAGCGGGAAGCGCACCGGGGAGCTGTTTTTT
NA	TRBV5-4	TRBJ2-5	TRBD1	CASSRRDRGQETQYF	TGTGCCAGCAGCCGACGGGACAGGGGACAAGAGACCCAGTACTTC
NA	TRBV6-5	TRBJ2-5	NA	CASSYQRNPLIETQYF	TGTGCCAGCAGTTACCAGCGGAATCCCCTAATCGAGACCCAGTACTTC
NA	TRBV4-1	TRBJ1-1	NA	CASSQDGRVDTEAFF	TGCGCCAGCAGCCAAGACGGCAGGGTGGATACTGAAGCTTTCTTT
NA	TRBV19	TRBJ1-5	NA	CASSFRNQPQHF	TGTGCCAGTAGTTTTCGTAATCAGCCCCAGCATTTT
NA	TRBV5-1	TRBJ1-2	TRBD1	CASSLSGTGGEGYTF	TGCGCCAGCAGCTTGTCGGGGACAGGGGGTGAAGGCTACACCTTC
NA	TRBV4-1	TRBJ2-7	NA	CASKVGHEQYF	TGCGCCAGCAAAGTTGGGCACGAGCAGTACTTC
NA	TRBV14	TRBJ2-1	TRBD2	CASSQGGPGLSSYNEQFF	TGTGCCAGCAGCCAAGGGGGACCGGGACTAAGCTCCTACAATGAGCAGTTCTTC
NA	TRBV10-2	TRBJ2-4	NA	CASSVAQGNIQYF	TGCGCCAGCAGTGTAGCCCAGGGAAACATTCAGTACTTC
NA	TRBV2	TRBJ1-1	NA	CASSEVFSQGVNTEAFF	TGTGCCAGCAGTGAGGTGTTCAGTCAAGGGGTGAACACTGAAGCTTTCTTT
NA	TRBV5-1	TRBJ2-7	NA	CASSYTDYEQYF	TGCGCCAGCAGCTACACAGACTACGAGCAGTACTTC
NA	TRBV5-6	TRBJ1-5	NA	CASSLGPNQPQHF	TGTGCCAGCAGCTTGGGGCCCAATCAGCCCCAGCATTTT
NA	TRBV29-1	TRBJ1-1	NA	CSVEDRRGGSSAEAFF	TGCAGCGTTGAAGATAGAAGGGGAGGGTCCTCTGCTGAAGCTTTCTTT
NA	TRBV10-3	TRBJ2-7	NA	CAISESGGLEQYF	TGTGCCATCAGTGAGTCGGGTGGGCTCGAGCAGTACTTC
NA	TRBV29-1	TRBJ1-2	NA	CSVQGNYGYTF	TGCAGCGTCCAGGGGAACTATGGCTACACCTTC
NA	TRBV5-1	TRBJ2-2	NA	CASSLALTGELFF	TGCGCCAGCAGCTTGGCTCTTACCGGGGAGCTGTTTTTT
NA	TRBV12-5	TRBJ2-5	NA	CASGLVLFGQGRSKETQYF	TGTGCTAGTGGTTTGGTACTCTTCGGCCAGGGTCGGTCAAAAGAGACCCAGTACTTC
NA	TRBV5-1	TRBJ2-7	TRBD2	CASSSGLVGSLEQYF	TGCGCCAGCAGCTCGGGACTAGTGGGCAGTCTCGAGCAGTACTTC
NA	TRBV10-3	TRBJ2-7	TRBD2	CATTGTSGPYEQYF	TGTGCCACCACCGGGACTAGCGGACCCTACGAGCAGTACTTC
NA	TRBV15	TRBJ2-2	NA	CATSRLEEGPSGELFF	TGTGCCACCAGCAGACTGGAGGAGGGCCCTTCCGGGGAGCTGTTTTTT
NA	TRBV9	TRBJ2-7	TRBD2	CASSGLAGPSSYEQYF	TGTGCCAGCAGCGGACTAGCGGGACCCAGCTCCTACGAGCAGTACTTC
NA	TRBV7-9	TRBJ2-1	TRBD2	CASSPLGTSGVYNEQFF	TGTGCCAGCAGTCCTCTAGGGACTAGCGGGGTGTACAATGAGCAGTTCTTC
NA	TRBV7-9	TRBJ2-7	TRBD1	CASSLGQANEQYF	TGTGCCAGCAGCCTGGGACAGGCTAACGAGCAGTACTTC
NA	TRBV12-5	TRBJ1-5	NA	CASGLGGSGQPQHF	TGTGCTAGTGGTTTAGGGGGTTCGGGACAGCCCCAGCATTTT
NA	TRBV29-1	TRBJ1-2	NA	CSVGMVADTLYGYTF	TGCAGCGTTGGTATGGTGGCGGACACTCTCTATGGCTACACCTTC
NA	TRBV25-1	TRBJ2-3	NA	CASSEYRETDTQYF	TGTGCCAGCAGTGAATACCGGGAGACAGATACGCAGTATTTT
NA	TRBV19	TRBJ1-2	NA	CASSTDRDYGYTF	TGTGCCAGTAGTACGGACAGAGACTATGGCTACACCTTC
NA	TRBV28	TRBJ2-7	NA	CASSFKLRGQEQYF	TGTGCCAGCAGTTTTAAGTTGCGGGGGCAAGAGCAGTACTTC
once	TRBV5-1	TRBJ1-2	TRBD1	CASSAQTGGDGYTF	TGCGCCAGCAGCGCCCAGACAGGGGGGGATGGCTACACCTTC
NA	TRBV2	TRBJ1-1	NA	CASSEYRRGHTEAFF	TGTGCCAGCAGTGAATATAGGCGGGGACACACTGAAGCTTTCTTT